The 8 T cell receptor beta chains below all came from one sample that was sequenced in a study of cytomegalovirus exposure and HLA in healthy donors. PCR was performed using 60 Vbeta and 13 Jbeta primers. Generated by immunoSEQ multiplex PCR, the TCRdb table keeps only in-frame clones and is missing some. The sample lists roughly 80,000 clones, about 60% occurring once. Material: PBMCs. Receptors were obtained from a man under 40 in good health and CMV-seropositive.

The chain is built from TRBV6-1 and TRBJ2-7, with D maybe TRBD2 (6 bases). Germline assignment: CDR1 MNHNS and CDR2 SASEGT. The germline V and J ends were trimmed by 6 bases and 4 bases, with 13 bases remaining between them. The CDR3 contains 13 residues. The chain's CDR3 is CASREGSLYEQYF. As DNA, the CDR3 is TGTGCCAGCAGGGAGGGATCATTGTACGAGCAGTACTTC.

V usage is TRBV29-1 and J usage is TRBJ2-7; maybe TRBD2 (5 bases). This CDR3 is 12 amino acids long. With 4 bases removed from V and 6 bases from J, the gap between germline ends came to 13 bases. The V gene's germline CDR1 is SQVTM and CDR2 ANQGSEA. CDR3 loop: CSVGLSAGEQYF. The DNA for the CDR3 is TGCAGCGTTGGTTTATCTGCGGGCGAGCAGTACTTC.

The sample holds a few counts of this clone. The genes are TRBV6-1 and TRBJ2-7; no reliable D call. Germline V gene data show CDR1 as MNHNS and CDR2 as SASEGT. This CDR3 is built from 12 residues. Trimming cost V 5 bases and J 2 bases, with 7 bases left between them. The CDR3 nucleotides read TGTGCCAGCAGTAAACTGACCTACGAGCAGTACTTC. Its translation is CASSKLTYEQYF.

The rearrangement joins TRBV21-1 to TRBJ2-1; the table's D call of TRBD2 was not tested on the DNA. TRBV21-1 is a pseudogene segment. The CDR3 covers 18 residues. In DNA form, the CDR3 reads TGTGCCGCCAGCTGCCCCCGAGCGGGACCCTATACTTACAATGAGCAGTTCTTC. It yields the protein CAASCPRAGPYTYNEQFF.

This chain uses TRBV7-2 with TRBJ2-3, with unresolved D. Trimming left V 2 bases short and J 5 bases short, with 8 bases between. CDR3 length: 13 amino acids. Germline V CDR1 and CDR2: SGHTA, FQGNSA. The CDR3 is CASSLTFRDTQYF. The CDR3 DNA reads TGTGCCAGCAGCTTAACCTTCAGAGATACGCAGTATTTT. Supplemented by reference TRBV7-2 and TRBJ2-3, the full variable domain reads GAGVSQSPSNKVTEKGKDVELRCDPISGHTALYWYRQSLGQGLEFLIYFQGNSAPDKSGLPSDRFSAERTGGSVSTLTIQRTQQEDSAVYLCASSLTFRDTQYFGPGTRLTVL.

The V call is TRBV4-2, the J call TRBJ2-7, with 9 bases lining up with TRBD2. The CDR3 extends over 16 amino acids. Germline CDR1 LGHNA, CDR2 YNFKEQ. V trimming: 0 bases; J trimming: 7 bases; junction bases outside the gene matches: 10. The CDR3 here is CASSQDPGGRAREQYF. The CDR3 coding sequence is TGTGCCAGCAGCCAAGATCCGGGCGGGAGGGCCCGGGAGCAGTACTTC.

V and J are TRBV11-2 and TRBJ1-3; no firm D call. Per germline, CDR1 SGHAT and CDR2 FQNNGV. With 3 bases removed from V and 2 bases from J, the gap between germline ends came to 2 bases. There are 12 residues in the CDR3. CDR3 DNA: TGTGCCAGCAGCTTCGCTGGAAACACCATATATTTT. Its translation is CASSFAGNTIYF.

This clone was seen more than once but under ten times. The chain recombines TRBV28 with TRBJ2-7; the D gene is possibly TRBD2 (6 bases). CDR1 is MDHEN and CDR2 is SYDVKM in the germline V gene. This CDR3 is 18 amino acids long. Trimming took off 6 bases at V and 4 bases at J, with 28 bases between the two ends. The CDR3 DNA reads TGTGCCAGCAGCCCCCCGGGCGCGGGGAGTGAGATCCGGTACGAGCAGTACTTC. Its translation is CASSPPGAGSEIRYEQYF.